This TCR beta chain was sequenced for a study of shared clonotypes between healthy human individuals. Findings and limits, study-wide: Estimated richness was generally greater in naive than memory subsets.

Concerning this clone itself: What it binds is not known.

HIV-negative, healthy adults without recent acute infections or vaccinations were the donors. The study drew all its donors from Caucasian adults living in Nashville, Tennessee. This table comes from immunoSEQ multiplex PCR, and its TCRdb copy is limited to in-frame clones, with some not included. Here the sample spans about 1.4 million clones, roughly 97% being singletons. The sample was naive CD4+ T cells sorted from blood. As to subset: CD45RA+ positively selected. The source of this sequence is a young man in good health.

DNA of the CDR3: TGCGCCAGCAGCTTGGTTGGGACAGCCTACAATGAGCAGTTCTTC. It encodes CASSLVGTAYNEQFF. The chain links TRBV5-1 to TRBJ2-1, with 7 positions matching TRBD1. The germline gives CDR1 SGHRS, CDR2 YFSETQ. The junction had 2 bases not matched to a gene; V was cut back by 0 bases and J by 2 bases. The CDR3 is 15 amino acids. The complete variable domain, with remaining parts taken from reference TRBV5-1 and TRBJ2-1, reads KAGVTQTPRYLIKTRGQQVTLSCSPISGHRSVSWYQQTPGQGLQFLFEYFSETQRNKGNFPGRFSGRQFSNSRSEMNVSTLELGDSALYLCASSLVGTAYNEQFFGPGTRLTVL.